This T cell receptor (beta chain) is from a study of cytomegalovirus exposure and HLA in healthy donors. Details on this clone: Its antigen is still unknown.

The study ran its PCR with 60 Vbeta and 13 Jbeta primers. Clones were read by immunoSEQ multiplex PCR, and TCRdb kept only the in-frame ones, dropping some. This table lists about 130,000 clones. Study-level findings and limits: Among the sequence variants, a highly shared cluster was likely an artifact of sequencing.

The sequenced material came from PBMCs. This TCR derives from a young man in good health and CMV-seronegative.

The CDR3 DNA is TGTGCCAGCAGCCCTCGGTTGGGCCCTTACGAGCAGTACTTC. Translating it yields CASSPRLGPYEQYF. The rearrangement joins TRBV9 to TRBJ2-7; no firm D call. V was shortened by 4 bases and J by 4 bases, with 15 bases between the two germline ends. This CDR3 has 14 residues. Germline CDR1 is SGDLS and CDR2 is YYNGEE. The full variable domain, rest sourced from reference TRBV9 and TRBJ2-7, is DSGVTQTPKHLITATGQRVTLRCSPRSGDLSVYWYQQSLDQGLQFLIQYYNGEERAKGNILERFSAQQFPDLHSELNLSSLELGDSALYFCASSPRLGPYEQYFGPGTRLTVT.